These T cell receptor beta chains were read from a single sample in a study of CD8 T cells in ankylosing spondylitis. Each CDR3 protein is one row after TCRdb ran MiXCR on the 5' RACE reads. The sample holds about 130,000 distinct CDR3 sequences, 15% to 20% seen once. Sequenced: blood, either unsorted or a sorted T cell fraction (not recorded which). The source of these receptors is a male donor with ankylosing spondylitis. The CDR3 runs from the conserved cysteine through the conserved F or W. The order of the fields is CDR3 length, V gene, J gene, D gene, clone size, CDR3 protein, CDR3 DNA. A D gene is named only where the DNA matches it firmly. Clone size is stated in some rows and not others, as once, few, many or a class when expanded.

CDR3 length: 17; V gene: TRBV15; J gene: TRBJ2-7; D gene: .; clone size: .; CDR3 protein: CATSKTVGASVSYEQYF; CDR3 DNA: TGTGCCACCAGCAAAACCGTGGGGGCTAGCGTATCCTACGAGCAGTACTTC
CDR3 length: 12; V gene: TRBV9; J gene: TRBJ2-2; D gene: .; clone size: .; CDR3 protein: CASSVVAGELFF; CDR3 DNA: TGTGCCAGCAGCGTAGTCGCCGGGGAGCTGTTTTTT
CDR3 length: 16; V gene: TRBV9; J gene: TRBJ2-7; D gene: TRBD2; clone size: few; CDR3 protein: CASSVGAGLASYEQYF; CDR3 DNA: TGTGCCAGCAGCGTAGGAGCGGGACTGGCATCCTACGAGCAGTACTTC
CDR3 length: 15; V gene: TRBV9; J gene: TRBJ2-2; D gene: .; clone size: .; CDR3 protein: CASTPVAESPGELFF; CDR3 DNA: TGTGCCAGTACGCCCGTAGCGGAGTCGCCCGGGGAGCTGTTTTTT
CDR3 length: 13; V gene: TRBV7-2; J gene: TRBJ2-3; D gene: .; clone size: .; CDR3 protein: CASSAWTLLPQYF; CDR3 DNA: TGTGCCAGCAGCGCCTGGACTCTTCTGCCGCAGTATTTT
CDR3 length: 14; V gene: TRBV4-3; J gene: TRBJ2-7; D gene: .; clone size: .; CDR3 protein: CASSQDIWSSEQYF; CDR3 DNA: TGCGCCAGCAGCCAAGATATCTGGTCATCCGAGCAGTACTTC
CDR3 length: 15; V gene: TRBV5-1; J gene: TRBJ2-5; D gene: TRBD1; clone size: few; CDR3 protein: CASSREGARVETQYF; CDR3 DNA: TGCGCCAGCAGCCGAGAGGGGGCTCGGGTGGAGACCCAGTACTTC
CDR3 length: 14; V gene: TRBV6-2/TRBV6-3; J gene: TRBJ2-1; D gene: .; clone size: .; CDR3 protein: CASTASRKNNEQFF; CDR3 DNA: TGTGCCAGCACCGCCTCGAGGAAAAACAATGAGCAGTTCTTC
CDR3 length: 14; V gene: TRBV27; J gene: TRBJ2-5; D gene: TRBD2; clone size: few; CDR3 protein: CASKWTSGKETQYF; CDR3 DNA: TGTGCCAGTAAATGGACTAGCGGCAAAGAGACCCAGTACTTC
CDR3 length: 15; V gene: TRBV3-1; J gene: TRBJ2-7; D gene: .; clone size: few; CDR3 protein: CASSQEDRMNYEQYF; CDR3 DNA: TGTGCCAGCAGCCAAGAAGACAGGATGAACTACGAGCAGTACTTC
CDR3 length: 12; V gene: TRBV29-1; J gene: TRBJ1-1; D gene: .; clone size: many; CDR3 protein: CSVGIGKTEAFF; CDR3 DNA: TGCAGCGTTGGGATAGGGAAAACTGAAGCTTTCTTT
CDR3 length: 14; V gene: TRBV9; J gene: TRBJ1-2; D gene: .; clone size: .; CDR3 protein: CASSVEEPAYGYTF; CDR3 DNA: TGTGCCAGCAGCGTAGAAGAGCCGGCCTATGGCTACACCTTC
CDR3 length: 14; V gene: TRBV7-2; J gene: TRBJ2-1; D gene: .; clone size: .; CDR3 protein: CASSERRAYNEQFF; CDR3 DNA: TGTGCCAGCAGCGAAAGGAGGGCCTACAATGAGCAGTTCTTC
CDR3 length: 12; V gene: TRBV7-8; J gene: TRBJ2-1; D gene: .; clone size: .; CDR3 protein: CASSLDPNEQFF; CDR3 DNA: TGTGCCAGCAGCTTGGACCCAAATGAGCAGTTCTTC
CDR3 length: 14; V gene: TRBV5-6; J gene: TRBJ2-3; D gene: .; clone size: few; CDR3 protein: CASSLVRGTDTQYF; CDR3 DNA: TGTGCCAGCAGCTTGGTCAGGGGCACAGATACGCAGTATTTT
CDR3 length: 14; V gene: TRBV5-5; J gene: TRBJ1-4; D gene: TRBD1; clone size: .; CDR3 protein: CASSIRDRSEKLFF; CDR3 DNA: TGTGCCAGCAGCATCCGGGACAGAAGTGAAAAACTGTTTTTT
CDR3 length: 15; V gene: TRBV6-5; J gene: TRBJ2-5; D gene: .; clone size: .; CDR3 protein: CASSLTGSRQETQYF; CDR3 DNA: TGTGCCAGCAGTTTAACAGGTTCGCGACAAGAGACCCAGTACTTC
CDR3 length: 14; V gene: TRBV2; J gene: TRBJ2-7; D gene: .; clone size: few; CDR3 protein: CASSEAYRTYEQYF; CDR3 DNA: TGTGCCAGCAGTGAAGCCTACAGAACCTACGAGCAGTACTTC
CDR3 length: 15; V gene: TRBV6-5; J gene: TRBJ2-7; D gene: TRBD2; clone size: few; CDR3 protein: CASSYFGTSVYEQYF; CDR3 DNA: TGTGCCAGCAGTTACTTCGGGACTAGCGTCTACGAGCAGTACTTC
CDR3 length: 17; V gene: TRBV4-3; J gene: TRBJ2-3; D gene: .; clone size: few; CDR3 protein: CASSQEGWPIGTDTQYF; CDR3 DNA: TGCGCCAGCAGCCAAGAGGGGTGGCCAATCGGAACAGATACGCAGTATTTT
CDR3 length: 16; V gene: TRBV5-1; J gene: TRBJ2-3; D gene: .; clone size: few; CDR3 protein: CASSMAGYPSTDTQYF; CDR3 DNA: TGCGCCAGCAGCATGGCGGGGTACCCTAGCACAGATACGCAGTATTTT
CDR3 length: 17; V gene: TRBV11-1; J gene: TRBJ2-1; D gene: TRBD2; clone size: .; CDR3 protein: CASSSPTSGRAGNEQFF; CDR3 DNA: TGTGCCAGCAGCTCCCCGACTAGCGGGAGGGCCGGGAATGAGCAGTTCTTC